This T cell receptor (beta chain) stems from a study of beta chain features in type 1 diabetes listed by TCRdb under 2018. Turning to the overall study: No differences in mean age, gender distribution, total cell number or subset yield were found between patients and healthy donors. A total of around 110,000,000 sorted cells were examined across all samples, and RNA yield correlated strongly with the number of cells per subset. In the study, TCRB repertoires of sorted circulating CD4+ T cell subsets from recently diagnosed type 1 diabetes patients were compared with those of matched healthy donors. Regulatory and stem cell-like memory subsets were obtained from only 8 patients and roughly eight healthy donors, while naive and central memory subsets were obtained from all 30 or so donors. What the authors observed across the whole study: A moderate but significant shortening of TCRB CDR3 length was observed in type 1 diabetes patients in all four CD4+ subsets. HLA sub-analyses involved small numbers of individuals, so any influence of HLA type on TCRB rearrangement remained unresolved. Because cDNA was sequenced instead of genomic DNA, activated cells with high expression could be over-represented, although the groups did not differ in activation or CD3 levels. Naive, central memory and regulatory TCRB repertoires appeared more similar among patients than among healthy donors. Shorter templates might be favored by PCR, yet because patient and control samples were amplified and corrected together, any such skew would affect both groups equally. Patients with type 1 diabetes made fewer insertions and deleted more nucleotides at VDJ recombination sites, implying thymic rearrangement abnormalities.

A single peripheral blood draw of approximately 0.11 L on average was collected from each donor into heparinised tubes. A BD FACSAria II and a panel including CD45RO, CCR7, CD25, CD127, CD95 and CD27 were used to sort naive, central memory, regulatory and stem cell-like memory CD4+ T cells. All sorted populations exceeded 95% purity. Right away, PBMCs were isolated by Lymphoprep density gradient centrifugation and were stained directly, with no culture step. Samples were stained and sorted in pairs, with one healthy donor and one patient per experiment, so that batch effects were minimized. The entire isolated RNA was reverse transcribed using the High Capacity cDNA Reverse Transcription Kit, and thus expressed TCRB transcripts were sequenced. Deep immunoSEQ sequencing was applied to naive, central memory and regulatory T cell samples, giving an average of roughly 3.6 million total reads per sample. Sorted cells were lysed in RLT buffer and RNA was extracted with DNase-treated RNeasy Micro or Mini kits, depending on cell number. To prevent cross-contamination, every cell subset was processed on its own, while patient and healthy donor samples were processed together. TCRB sequences were amplified from cDNA with the immunoSEQ multiplex PCR, producing 87-bp fragments spanning the CDR3 region. Amplicons were sequenced on the Illumina HiSeq platform. Processing in the source paper ran as follows. PCR bias was computationally corrected using synthetic template baselines, reads within Hamming distance 2 were collapsed, and singletons that could not be merged were discarded. Reads were aligned to IMGT to assign V, D and J genes, CDR3 length, and insertions or deletions at six rearrangement sites. Within each subset, clonotype counts were normalized to sorted cell number, after which true diversity and Gini coefficients were computed with the tcR R package. Repertoire sharing was quantified using the overlap coefficient calculated on TCRB nucleotide sequences. As a proxy for the pre-selection repertoire, out-of-frame TCRB sequences from naive cells were analyzed. Not all clones reach the TCRdb copy of this immuneACCESS table, which keeps in-frame sequences only. Checked studies attribute under half of the gap to unresolved V genes and leave the rest unexplained. From that table come the V and J calls and clone size; the DNA was used to work out D and trimming. Present in this sample are more than 300,000 clones, roughly 12% of which were seen just once. About 0.017% of the sample lies in the top ten.

This clone has a handful of counts. It has no known antigen specificity. Base qualities are not at hand, and no much larger clone is one base apart. Clipping removes 4 bases from V and 2 bases from J, with 10 as the unmatched junction base count. The germline V gene gives CDR1 as SGHRS and CDR2 as YFSETQ. Its CDR3 holds 16 amino acids, cysteine through phenylalanine. The only DNA kept is the CDR3, 48 bases in frame from the first base. Sequencing input: naive CD4+ T cells from blood. The cell subset or site tag for this specimen amounts to: true naive CD4+ T cells. The source is a young man in good health. Rearrangement joined TRBV5-1 to TRBJ2-7; 9 nucleotides in the junction match TRBD1. The CDR3 loop reads CASSHQMGQGPYEQYF. The sequence in DNA is TGCGCCAGCAGCCACCAAATGGGACAGGGACCCTACGAGCAGTACTTC.